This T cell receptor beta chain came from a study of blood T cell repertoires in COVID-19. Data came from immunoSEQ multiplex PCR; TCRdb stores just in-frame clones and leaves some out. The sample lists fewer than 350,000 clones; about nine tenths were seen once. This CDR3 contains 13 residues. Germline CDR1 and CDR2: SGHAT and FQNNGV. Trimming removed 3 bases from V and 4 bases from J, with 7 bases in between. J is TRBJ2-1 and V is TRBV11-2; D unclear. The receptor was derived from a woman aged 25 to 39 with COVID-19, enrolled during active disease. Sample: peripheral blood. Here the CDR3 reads CASSFSGYNEQFF. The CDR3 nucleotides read TGTGCCAGCAGCTTTTCCGGGTACAATGAGCAGTTCTTC.